The entry below describes one T cell receptor beta chain. The antigen remains undetermined. This sample was taken from a study of shared clonotypes between healthy human individuals. Study as a whole: Three CD4 naive, three CD4 memory, two CD8 naive and one CD8 memory plate were used per donor. Notes on the study in general: Large sequencing depth failed to make sorted-subset sequencing complete, rarefaction showed.

V lost 6 bases, J lost 5 bases, and 10 bases stayed unmatched. Germline loops: CDR1 SGHRS, CDR2 YFSETQ. The CDR3 consists of 16 residues. Measured with immunoSEQ multiplex PCR; TCRdb has only the in-frame clones, and not every one. The profile covers millions of clones, with 95% appearing a single time and 0.1% to 0.15% taken by the ten largest. Sequenced sample: naive CD4+ T cells sorted from blood. Subset described: CD45RA+ positively selected. The sequence was collected from a man between 18 and 29 years old in good health. The V and J genes are TRBV5-1 and TRBJ2-5; 13 bases map to TRBD2. CDR3 residues: CASTEGLAGPRETQYF. DNA for the CDR3: TGCGCCAGCACCGAGGGACTAGCGGGGCCCCGGGAGACCCAGTACTTC.